This is a list of T cell receptor beta chains from one sample in a study of vaccination and CD4 T cells after COVID-19. No antigen has been identified for these receptors. MiXCR, applied by TCRdb to the PCR reads, yields one record per CDR3 protein. There are thousands of distinct CDR3 sequences in the sample; 40% to 60% occur only once, and 17% lies in the top ten. Source material: CD4+ T cells from blood, cultured in vitro. All receptors come from a human donor in good health. The CDR3 runs from the conserved cysteine through the conserved F or W. The D gene is left open where the match is weak. The listing skips clone size in some rows; elsewhere it reads once, few, many or a size class.

D: TRBD2
V: TRBV20-1
size: -
J: TRBJ2-3
DNA: TGCAGTGCTAGGGGGACGGTGACTAGCGGGAGGACAGATACGCAGTATTTT
CDR3: CSARGTVTSGRTDTQYF

D: -
V: TRBV5-4
size: -
J: TRBJ1-2
DNA: TGTGCCAGCAGCTTGGCCTTCGGATCCTATGGCTACACCTTC
CDR3: CASSLAFGSYGYTF

D: -
V: TRBV20-1
size: -
J: TRBJ2-1
DNA: TGCAGTGCTAGTCCGGGGAGCTCCTACAATGAGCAGTTCTTC
CDR3: CSASPGSSYNEQFF

D: TRBD1
V: TRBV7-9
size: -
J: TRBJ2-7
DNA: TGTGCCAGCAGCTCGGACAGGGTCTTAGGGCAGTACTTC
CDR3: CASSSDRVLGQYF

D: TRBD1
V: TRBV7-9
size: once
J: TRBJ1-3
DNA: TGTGCCAGCAGCTATCGGACAGGGACCGGTAGTAACACCATATATTTT
CDR3: CASSYRTGTGSNTIYF

D: -
V: TRBV20-1
size: once
J: TRBJ2-1
DNA: TGCAGTGCTACTAGCTTGGATGAGCAGTTCTTC
CDR3: CSATSLDEQFF

D: TRBD1
V: TRBV27
size: -
J: TRBJ1-1
DNA: TGTGCCAGCACGGGACAGGGGGCTGGTTGGGCCACTGAAGCTTTCTTT
CDR3: CASTGQGAGWATEAFF

D: TRBD2
V: TRBV7-2
size: -
J: TRBJ2-3
DNA: TGTGCCAGCAGTCCGACGGGGGGAAGCACAGATACGCAGTATTTT
CDR3: CASSPTGGSTDTQYF

D: -
V: TRBV7-2
size: few
J: TRBJ1-2
DNA: TGTGCCAGCAGCTTAGATTCCAGTGTGTATGGCTACACCTTC
CDR3: CASSLDSSVYGYTF

D: TRBD1
V: TRBV24-1
size: -
J: TRBJ1-5
DNA: TGTGCCACCAGTGCCAGGACAGGGAGTAGCAATCAGCCCCAGCATTTT
CDR3: CATSARTGSSNQPQHF